Each of the 17 T cell receptor beta chains below was sequenced from the same sample in a study of blood T cells in healthy people across ages. The second PCR ran roughly 7 to 11 cycles with a sample-barcoded 5' primer and J-beta primers. TCRdb used MiXCR to reprocess the 5' RACE reads, holding one entry per CDR3 protein. The repertoire holds nearly 1 million distinct CDR3 sequences, with just over 50% as singletons. The sequenced sample was blood. These receptors originate from a woman aged 55 to 70 in good health.

The chain couples TRBV28 to TRBJ2-5; 11 bases match TRBD2. The length of the CDR3 is 17 residues. V lost 6 bases and J lost 5; bases outside the gene matches: 14. Germline V lookup: CDR1 MDHEN, CDR2 SYDVKM. The CDR3, as DNA: TGTGCCAGCAGCCCGTCCCGACTAGCGGGAATTCAGGAGACCCAGTACTTC. Its protein product is CASSPSRLAGIQETQYF.

The chain joins TRBV20-1 to TRBJ1-5; 9 bases align to TRBD1. From germline, CDR1 is DFQATT and CDR2 SNEGSKA (reference sequence). V lost 3 bases to trimming and J lost 6 bases; unmatched junction nucleotides: 6. The CDR3 sequence is 14 residues long. The CDR3 spells CSASGGQGRQPQHF. In DNA form, the CDR3 reads TGCAGTGCTAGTGGGGGACAGGGCCGTCAGCCCCAGCATTTT.

This chain links TRBV20-1 with TRBJ2-4; the D is unclear. Trimming stripped 5 bases from V and 0 bases from J, with 17 bases between. The CDR3 length is 16 residues. CDR1 DFQATT and CDR2 SNEGSKA come from the germline V gene (reference sequence). The CDR3 spells CSAGRTGPIAKNIQYF. CDR3 sequence (DNA): TGCAGTGCTGGCCGGACGGGCCCGATAGCCAAAAACATTCAGTACTTC.

This chain links TRBV14 with TRBJ2-7; 8 bases are a match to TRBD2. Germline CDR1 SGHDN, CDR2 FVKESK. Trimming at V came to 4 bases and at J to 6 bases, leaving 8 bases not matched to a gene. CDR3 length equals 14 residues. Written as DNA, the CDR3 is TGTGCCAGCAGCCCAGGACTAGCTCAAGCCGAGCAGTACTTC. This sequence encodes CASSPGLAQAEQYF.

This chain links TRBV11-3 with TRBJ2-4; TRBD2 matches at 9 bases. CDR1 and CDR2 (germline): SGHNT, YENEEA. V shed 1 base and J 0 bases; nucleotides not matched to a gene: 10. CDR3 size: 19 residues. The CDR3 here is CASSLGGLAGNLAKNIQYF. As DNA, the CDR3 is TGTGCCAGCAGCTTAGGCGGGCTAGCGGGGAACTTAGCCAAAAACATTCAGTACTTC. The entire variable domain, with the rest obtained from reference TRBV11-3 and TRBJ2-4, is as follows: EAGVVQSPRYKIIEKKQPVAFWCNPISGHNTLYWYLQNLGQGPELLIRYENEEAVDDSQLPKDRFSAERLKGVDSTLKIQPAELGDSAVYLCASSLGGLAGNLAKNIQYFGAGTRLSVL.

The sample holds many counts of this clonotype. The chain recombines TRBV9 with TRBJ2-3; 10 bases agree with TRBD1. The germline gives CDR1 SGDLS, CDR2 YYNGEE. The CDR3 covers 16 residues. Unmatched junction bases numbered 9, after V lost 4 bases and J lost 4 bases. CDR3: CASSQRDRGSADTQYF. The CDR3 DNA is TGTGCCAGCAGCCAACGGGACAGGGGTTCAGCAGATACGCAGTATTTT.

The chain uses TRBV14 and TRBJ2-1; no clear D gene. CDR1 and CDR2 (germline): SGHDN, FVKESK. The CDR3 is made up of 13 amino acids. Trimming took off 0 bases at V and 10 bases at J, with 10 bases between the two ends. Here the CDR3 reads CASSQEGNREQFF. For the CDR3, the DNA is TGTGCCAGCAGCCAAGAAGGGAACCGGGAGCAGTTCTTC.

This chain links TRBV2 with TRBJ2-3, with 11 bases that match TRBD2. The length of the CDR3 is 16 residues. The V segment lost 6 bases and the J segment 0 bases; nucleotides outside the gene matches: 5. The germline CDR1 and CDR2 sequences are SNHLY and FYNNEI. In DNA form, the CDR3 reads TGTGCCAGCAGAGCGGGACTAGCGGTTAGCACAGATACGCAGTATTTT. It yields the protein CASRAGLAVSTDTQYF.

The chain carries TRBV6-2 or TRBV6-3 and TRBJ2-7; the match to TRBD2 covers 12 bases. CDR1 and CDR2 (germline): MNHEY, SVGEGT. The junction had 2 bases not matched to a gene; V was cut back by 2 bases and J by 0 bases. This CDR3 is 16 amino acids long. CDR3 loop: CASSYRLAGDSYEQYF. CDR3 nucleotides: TGTGCCAGCAGTTACCGACTAGCGGGAGACTCCTACGAGCAGTACTTC.

This clonotype was seen a few times. The chain couples TRBV2 to TRBJ2-3, with 8 bases fitting TRBD1. The V gene end was trimmed by 5 bases and the J gene end by 7 bases; junction bases not matched to a gene: 5. The CDR3 sequence is 13 residues long. Germline V gene data show CDR1 as SNHLY and CDR2 as FYNNEI. CDR3 sequence: CASSQDRANTQYF. CDR3 sequence (DNA): TGTGCCAGCAGTCAGGACAGGGCTAATACGCAGTATTTT.

The J gene is TRBJ2-3, the V gene TRBV20-1; 8 nucleotides match TRBD2. The CDR3 consists of 14 residues. The V gene's germline CDR1 is DFQATT and CDR2 SNEGSKA (reference sequence). The trim removed 6 bases at V and 2 bases at J, leaving 7 bases unmatched. CDR3 residues: CSAPRGGNTDTQYF. The CDR3, as DNA: TGCAGTGCCCCCCGGGGGGGTAACACAGATACGCAGTATTTT.

A single count supports this clonotype. This chain connects TRBV5-1 to TRBJ2-4; D possibly corresponds to TRBD1 (5 bases). The end of the DNA is better explained by TRBJ2-7, so the J call may be wrong. The CDR3 runs 14 residues. The V gene's germline CDR1 is SGHRS and CDR2 YFSETQ. In DNA form, the CDR3 reads TGCGCCAGCAGCTGGGGCAGGCAGAAATACGAGCAGTACTTC. Translation gives CASSWGRQKYEQYF.

The V call is TRBV10-1, the J call TRBJ2-5, with TRBD2 identical over 12 bases. The CDR3 loop spans 16 amino acids. Germline V CDR1 and CDR2: WNHNN, SYGVQD (reference sequence). The ends lost 5 bases at V and 5 bases at J; junction bases unmatched: 9. The chain's CDR3 is CASSINPGTSGETQYF. The CDR3 DNA is TGCGCCAGCAGTATTAACCCCGGGACTAGCGGGGAGACCCAGTACTTC.

As regards this clonotype: Germline is not matched at one junction end, which may reflect a read error. This chain joins TRBV5-5 and TRBJ2-7; D is unclear. The CDR3 is made up of 15 amino acids. Germline V gene lookup returns CDR1 SGHKS and CDR2 YYEKEE (reference sequence). The CDR3 here is CASSFPGPNSCEQYF. The CDR3 DNA reads TGTGCCAGCAGCTTCCCCGGGCCCAACTCCTGCGAGCAGTACTTC.

This chain connects TRBV6-1 to TRBJ2-7; no firm D call. The germline V and J ends were trimmed by 7 bases and 5 bases, with 18 bases remaining between them. The CDR3 has 14 residues. Germline V gene sequence: CDR1 MNHNS, CDR2 SASEGT. CDR3 coding DNA: TGTGCCAGCAAGTTTAGGTCCCCGCGAAACGAGCAGTACTTC. It encodes CASKFRSPRNEQYF.

This clonotype was detected a few times. Possible read error: a much larger clone is one base away. The chain recombines TRBV29-1 with TRBJ2-5, with D possibly being TRBD2 (6 bases). The length of the CDR3 is 12 residues. In germline, CDR1 is SQVTM, CDR2 ANQGSEA. Between the trimmed V and J ends, which lost 7 bases and 11 bases, there was a span of 20 bases. The chain's CDR3 is CSAGRGDNEQYF. CDR3 in DNA: TGCAGCGCCGGGCGGGGAGACAATGAGCAGTACTTC.

This clonotype occurred a few times. The rearrangement joins TRBV30 to TRBJ2-5; D is undetermined. The germline CDR1 and CDR2 sequences are GTSNPN and SVGIG (reference sequence). The CDR3 is 14 amino acids. Trimming pared 3 bases from V and 7 bases from J, leaving 18 bases between. The CDR3 loop reads CAWRAYARSGTQYF. CDR3 DNA: TGTGCCTGGAGAGCATACGCTAGGTCTGGGACCCAGTACTTC. Looking up the rest from reference TRBV30 and TRBJ2-5 gives the full variable domain: SQTIHQWPATLVQPVGSPLSLECTVEGTSNPNLYWYRQAAGRGLQLLFYSVGIGQISSEVPQNLSASRPQDRQFILSSKKLLLSDSGFYLCAWRAYARSGTQYFGPGTRLLVL.